The entry that follows covers one TCR beta chain sequence. Antigen specificity is unknown. TCRdb called the reads again in MiXCR, with one record for every CDR3 protein. Of hundreds of thousands of distinct CDR3 sequences listed, approximately 32% are singletons. The entry originates in a study of T cell repertoires in cytomegalovirus infection. Study at large: Used in the study were CMV epitopes, some recently identified and HLA-C-restricted, others well-studied and HLA-B-restricted. CMV infection plus the matching HLA type was flagged by public TCR beta signatures. Broader study findings: Cumulative frequency (of public TCR beta family members) identified carriers of CMV plus the relevant HLA. What dominated the ex vivo response were HLA-C-restricted CMV-specific TCR beta clonotypes.

This CDR3 comprises 15 residues. The germline V gene has CDR1 LGHNT and CDR2 FRNRAP. V lost 6 bases to trimming and J lost 7 bases; unmatched junction nucleotides: 8. This receptor was obtained from a human donor in good health (CMV status not recorded). Some clones in this sample may be carry-over from other donors' samples. This chain links TRBV12-5 with TRBJ2-1; 11 bases agree with TRBD1. This sample comprised cultured CD8+ T cells from PBMCs, obtained from culture after CMV antigen stimulation. The CDR3 is CASGLGQGALNEQFF. The CDR3 region has the DNA TGTGCTAGTGGCCTAGGACAGGGGGCTCTGAATGAGCAGTTCTTC. Full variable domain (missing parts from reference TRBV12-5 and TRBJ2-1): DARVTQTPRHKVTEMGQEVTMRCQPILGHNTVFWYRQTMMQGLELLAYFRNRAPLDDSGMPKDRFSAEMPDATLATLKIQPSEPRDSAVYFCASGLGQGALNEQFFGPGTRLTVL.